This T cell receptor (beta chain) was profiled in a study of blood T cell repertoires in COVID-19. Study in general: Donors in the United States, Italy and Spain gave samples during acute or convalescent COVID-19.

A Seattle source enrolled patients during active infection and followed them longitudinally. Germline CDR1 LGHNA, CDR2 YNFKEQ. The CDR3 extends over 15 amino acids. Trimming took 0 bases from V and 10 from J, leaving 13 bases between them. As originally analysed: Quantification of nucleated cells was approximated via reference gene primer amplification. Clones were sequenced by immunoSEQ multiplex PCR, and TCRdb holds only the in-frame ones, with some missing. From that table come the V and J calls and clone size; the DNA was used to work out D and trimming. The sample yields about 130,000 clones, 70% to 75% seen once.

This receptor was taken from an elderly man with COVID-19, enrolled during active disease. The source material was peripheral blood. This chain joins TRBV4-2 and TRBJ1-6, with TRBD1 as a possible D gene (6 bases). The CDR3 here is CASSQDLQGYSPLHF. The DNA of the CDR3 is TGTGCCAGCAGCCAAGATCTACAGGGATACTCACCCCTCCACTTT.